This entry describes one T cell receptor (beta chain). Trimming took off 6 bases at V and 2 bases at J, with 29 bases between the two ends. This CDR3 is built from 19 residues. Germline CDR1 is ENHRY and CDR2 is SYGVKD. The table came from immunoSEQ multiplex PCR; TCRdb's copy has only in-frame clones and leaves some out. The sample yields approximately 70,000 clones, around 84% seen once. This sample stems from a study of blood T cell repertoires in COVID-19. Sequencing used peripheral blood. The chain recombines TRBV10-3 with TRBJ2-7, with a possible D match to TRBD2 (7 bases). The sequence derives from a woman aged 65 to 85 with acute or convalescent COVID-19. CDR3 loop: CAISDYGSTRGGNTYEQYF. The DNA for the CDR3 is TGTGCCATCAGCGATTACGGTTCAACGAGGGGGGGGAACACCTACGAGCAGTACTTC.